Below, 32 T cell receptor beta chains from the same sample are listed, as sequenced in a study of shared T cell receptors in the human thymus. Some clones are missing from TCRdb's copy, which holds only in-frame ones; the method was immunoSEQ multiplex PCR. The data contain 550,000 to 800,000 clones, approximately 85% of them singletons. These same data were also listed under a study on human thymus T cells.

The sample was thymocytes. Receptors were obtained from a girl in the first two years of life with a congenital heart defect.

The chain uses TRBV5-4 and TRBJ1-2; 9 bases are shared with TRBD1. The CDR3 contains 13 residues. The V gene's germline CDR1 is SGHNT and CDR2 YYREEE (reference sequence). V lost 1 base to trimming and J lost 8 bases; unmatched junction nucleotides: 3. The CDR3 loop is CASSLRQGGGYTF. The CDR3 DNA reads TGTGCCAGCAGCTTGCGACAGGGGGGGGGCTACACCTTC.

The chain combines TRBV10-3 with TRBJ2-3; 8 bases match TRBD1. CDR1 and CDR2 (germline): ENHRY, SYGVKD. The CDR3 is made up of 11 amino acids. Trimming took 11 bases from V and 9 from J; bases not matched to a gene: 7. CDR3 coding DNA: TGTGCCTCGCGGGACAGGCGGACGCAGTATTTT. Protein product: CASRDRRTQYF.

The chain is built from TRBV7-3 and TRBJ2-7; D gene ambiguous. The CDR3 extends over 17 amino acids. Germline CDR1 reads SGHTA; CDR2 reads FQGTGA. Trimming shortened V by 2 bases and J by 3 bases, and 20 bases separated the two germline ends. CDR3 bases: TGTGCCAGCAGCTTACTACAGACCCCTCGAAAAATCTACGAGCAGTACTTC. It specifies CASSLLQTPRKIYEQYF.

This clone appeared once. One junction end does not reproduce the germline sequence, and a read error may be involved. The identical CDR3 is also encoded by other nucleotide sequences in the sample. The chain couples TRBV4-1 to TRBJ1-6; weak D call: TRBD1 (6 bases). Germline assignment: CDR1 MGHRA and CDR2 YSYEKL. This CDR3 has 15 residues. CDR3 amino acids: CASSHLQGVNSPLHF. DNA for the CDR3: TGCGCCAGCAGCCACTTACAGGGTGTTAATTCCCCCCTCCACTTT.

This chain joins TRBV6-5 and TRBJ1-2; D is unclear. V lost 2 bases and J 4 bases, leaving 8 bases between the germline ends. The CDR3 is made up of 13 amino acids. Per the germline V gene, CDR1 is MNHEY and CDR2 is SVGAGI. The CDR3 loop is CASSYHTSYGYTF. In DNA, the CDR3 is TGTGCCAGCAGTTACCACACAAGCTATGGCTACACCTTC.

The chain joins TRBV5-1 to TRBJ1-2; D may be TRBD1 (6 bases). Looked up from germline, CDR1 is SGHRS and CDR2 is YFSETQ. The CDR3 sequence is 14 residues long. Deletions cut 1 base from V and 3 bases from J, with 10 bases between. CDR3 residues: CASSLFTGYYGYTF. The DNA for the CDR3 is TGCGCCAGCAGCTTGTTTACAGGGTACTATGGCTACACCTTC.

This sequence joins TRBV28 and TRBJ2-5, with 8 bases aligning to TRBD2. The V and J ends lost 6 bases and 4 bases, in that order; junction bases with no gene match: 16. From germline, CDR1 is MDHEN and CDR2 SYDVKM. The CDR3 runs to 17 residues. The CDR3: CASRSLTSGAFIETQYF. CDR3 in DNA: TGTGCCAGCAGGTCCCTTACTAGCGGCGCGTTTATAGAGACCCAGTACTTC.

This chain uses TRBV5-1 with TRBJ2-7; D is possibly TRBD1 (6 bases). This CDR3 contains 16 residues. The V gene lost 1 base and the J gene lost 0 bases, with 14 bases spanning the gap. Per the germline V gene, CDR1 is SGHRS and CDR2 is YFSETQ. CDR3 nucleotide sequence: TGCGCCAGCAGCTTGAATCCCGGACAGCTCTCCTACGAGCAGTACTTC. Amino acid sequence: CASSLNPGQLSYEQYF.

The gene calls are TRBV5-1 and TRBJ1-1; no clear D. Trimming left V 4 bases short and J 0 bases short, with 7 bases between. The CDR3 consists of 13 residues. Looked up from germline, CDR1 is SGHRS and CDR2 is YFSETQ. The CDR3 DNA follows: TGCGCCAGCAGCACAAAGATGAACACTGAAGCTTTCTTT. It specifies CASSTKMNTEAFF.

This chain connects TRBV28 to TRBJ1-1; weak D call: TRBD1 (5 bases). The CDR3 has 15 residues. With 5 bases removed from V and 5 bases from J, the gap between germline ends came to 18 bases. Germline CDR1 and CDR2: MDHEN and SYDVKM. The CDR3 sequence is CASSLPGWRVTEAFF. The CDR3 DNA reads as TGTGCCAGCAGTCTACCAGGGTGGAGGGTGACTGAAGCTTTCTTT.

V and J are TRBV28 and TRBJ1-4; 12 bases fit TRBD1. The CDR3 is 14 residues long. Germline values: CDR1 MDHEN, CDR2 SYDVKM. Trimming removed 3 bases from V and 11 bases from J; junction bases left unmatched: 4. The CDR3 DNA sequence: TGTGCCAGCAGTTTTACGGGACAGGGGGCTAAACTGTTTTTT. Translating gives CASSFTGQGAKLFF.

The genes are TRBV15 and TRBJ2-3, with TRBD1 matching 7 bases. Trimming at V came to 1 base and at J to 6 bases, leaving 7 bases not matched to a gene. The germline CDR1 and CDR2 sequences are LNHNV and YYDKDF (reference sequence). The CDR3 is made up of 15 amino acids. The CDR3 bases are TGTGCCACCAGCAGAGGGACAGGCGGCAGGGATACGCAGTATTTT. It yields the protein CATSRGTGGRDTQYF.

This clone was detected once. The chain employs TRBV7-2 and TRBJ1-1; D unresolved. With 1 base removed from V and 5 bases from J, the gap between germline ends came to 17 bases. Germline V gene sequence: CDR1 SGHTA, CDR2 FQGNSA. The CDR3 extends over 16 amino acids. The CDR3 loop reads CASSLGLQGRMTEAFF. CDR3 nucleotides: TGTGCCAGCAGCTTAGGACTCCAAGGGAGGATGACTGAAGCTTTCTTT.

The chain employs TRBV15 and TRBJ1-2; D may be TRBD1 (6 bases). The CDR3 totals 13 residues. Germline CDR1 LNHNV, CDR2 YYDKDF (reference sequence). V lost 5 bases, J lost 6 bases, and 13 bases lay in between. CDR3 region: CATSATQGHGYTF. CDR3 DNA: TGTGCCACCAGCGCTACTCAGGGGCATGGCTACACCTTC.

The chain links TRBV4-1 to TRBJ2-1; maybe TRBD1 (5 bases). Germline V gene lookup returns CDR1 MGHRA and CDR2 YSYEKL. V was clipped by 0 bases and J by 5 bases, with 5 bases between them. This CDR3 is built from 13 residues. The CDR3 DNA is TGCGCCAGCAGCCAAGAAGGGGACAATGAGCAGTTCTTC. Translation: CASSQEGDNEQFF.

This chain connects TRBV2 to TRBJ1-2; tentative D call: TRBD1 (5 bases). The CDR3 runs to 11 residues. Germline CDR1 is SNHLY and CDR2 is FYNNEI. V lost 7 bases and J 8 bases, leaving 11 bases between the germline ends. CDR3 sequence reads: CASTLRGGYTF. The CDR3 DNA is TGTGCCAGCACCCTAAGGGGCGGCTACACCTTC.

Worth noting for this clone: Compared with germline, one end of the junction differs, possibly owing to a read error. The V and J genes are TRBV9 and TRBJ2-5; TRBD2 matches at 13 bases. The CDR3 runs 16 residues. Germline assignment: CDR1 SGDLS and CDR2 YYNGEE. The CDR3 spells CASSPGLAGRGETRYF. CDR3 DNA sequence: TGTGCCAGCAGCCCGGGACTAGCGGGGAGGGGAGAGACCCGGTACTTC. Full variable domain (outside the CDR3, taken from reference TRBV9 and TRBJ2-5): DSGVTQTPKHLITATGQRVTLRCSPRSGDLSVYWYQQSLDQGLQFLIQYYNGEERAKGNILERFSAQQFPDLHSELNLSSLELGDSALYFCASSPGLAGRGETRYFGPGTRLLVL.

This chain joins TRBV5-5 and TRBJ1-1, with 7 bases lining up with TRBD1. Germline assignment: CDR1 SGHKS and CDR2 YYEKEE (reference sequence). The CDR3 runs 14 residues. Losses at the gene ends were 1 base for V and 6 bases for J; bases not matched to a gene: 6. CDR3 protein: CASSLTLDRSEAFF. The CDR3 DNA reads TGTGCCAGCAGCTTGACTCTGGACAGGTCTGAAGCTTTCTTT.

CDR3 amino acids: CASSLGAASTDTQYF. The CDR3 nucleotides are TGCGCCAGCAGCTTGGGTGCGGCTAGCACAGATACGCAGTATTTT. V usage is TRBV5-1 and J usage is TRBJ2-3; the D is unclear. V was clipped by 0 bases and J by 0 bases, with 8 bases between them. This CDR3 spans 15 amino acids. CDR1 SGHRS and CDR2 YFSETQ come from the germline V gene.

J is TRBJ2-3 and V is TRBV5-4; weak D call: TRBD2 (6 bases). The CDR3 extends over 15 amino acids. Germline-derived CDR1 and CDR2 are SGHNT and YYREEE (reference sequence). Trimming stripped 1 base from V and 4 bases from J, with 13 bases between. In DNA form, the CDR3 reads TGTGCCAGCAGCTTGCACGGGGAGGAGGCAGATACGCAGTATTTT. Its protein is CASSLHGEEADTQYF.

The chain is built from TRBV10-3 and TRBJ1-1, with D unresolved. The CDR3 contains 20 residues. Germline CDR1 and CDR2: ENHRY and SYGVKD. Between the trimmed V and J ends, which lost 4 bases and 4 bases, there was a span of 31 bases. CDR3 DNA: TGTGCCATCAGTGGGGAGACTTCGTATAGGGAGGCGGGGAGGACCACTGAAGCTTTCTTT. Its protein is CAISGETSYREAGRTTEAFF.

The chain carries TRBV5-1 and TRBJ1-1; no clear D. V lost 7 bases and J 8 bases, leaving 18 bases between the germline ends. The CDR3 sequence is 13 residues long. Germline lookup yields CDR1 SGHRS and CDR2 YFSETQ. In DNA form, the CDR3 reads TGCGCCAGCTCTAGCCCCGGACCGACAGAAGCTTTCTTT. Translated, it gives CASSSPGPTEAFF.

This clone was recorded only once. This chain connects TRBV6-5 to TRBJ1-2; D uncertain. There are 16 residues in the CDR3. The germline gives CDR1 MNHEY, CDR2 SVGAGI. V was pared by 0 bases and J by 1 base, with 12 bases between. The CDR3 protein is CASSYSSRGHNYGYTF. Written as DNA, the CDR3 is TGTGCCAGCAGTTACTCCAGCCGTGGGCATAACTATGGCTACACCTTC.

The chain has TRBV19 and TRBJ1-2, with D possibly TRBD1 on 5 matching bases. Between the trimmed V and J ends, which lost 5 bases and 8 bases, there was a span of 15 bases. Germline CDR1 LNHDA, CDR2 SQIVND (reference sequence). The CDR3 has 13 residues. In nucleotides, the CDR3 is TGTGCCAGTAGTGCTCCTCGGCGGGGCGGCTACACCTTC. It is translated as CASSAPRRGGYTF.

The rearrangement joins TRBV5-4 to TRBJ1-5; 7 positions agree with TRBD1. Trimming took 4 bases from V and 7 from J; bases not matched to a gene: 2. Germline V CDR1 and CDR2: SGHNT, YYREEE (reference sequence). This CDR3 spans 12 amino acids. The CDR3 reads CASSVRGQPQHF. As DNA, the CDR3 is TGTGCCAGCAGCGTCAGGGGGCAGCCCCAGCATTTT. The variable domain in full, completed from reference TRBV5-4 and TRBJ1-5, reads ETGVTQSPTHLIKTRGQQVTLRCSSQSGHNTVSWYQQALGQGPQFIFQYYREEENGRGNFPPRFSGLQFPNYSSELNVNALELDDSALYLCASSVRGQPQHFGDGTRLSIL.

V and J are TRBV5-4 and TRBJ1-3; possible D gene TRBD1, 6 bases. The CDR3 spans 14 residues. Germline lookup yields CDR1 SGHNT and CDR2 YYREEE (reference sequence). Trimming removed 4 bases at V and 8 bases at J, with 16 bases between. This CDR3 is CASSLFTGPDTIYF. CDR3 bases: TGTGCCAGCAGCCTCTTCACAGGGCCGGACACCATATATTTT.

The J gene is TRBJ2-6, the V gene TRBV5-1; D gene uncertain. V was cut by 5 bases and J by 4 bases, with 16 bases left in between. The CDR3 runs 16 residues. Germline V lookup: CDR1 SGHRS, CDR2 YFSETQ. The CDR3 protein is CASSQNGVIGANVLTF. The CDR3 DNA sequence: TGCGCCAGCAGTCAAAACGGAGTAATCGGGGCCAACGTCCTGACTTTC.

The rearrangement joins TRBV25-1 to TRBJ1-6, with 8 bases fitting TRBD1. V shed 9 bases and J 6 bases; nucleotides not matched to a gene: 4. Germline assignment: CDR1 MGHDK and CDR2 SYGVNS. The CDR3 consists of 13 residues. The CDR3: CASAGQGNSPLHF. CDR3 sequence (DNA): TGTGCCAGTGCAGGACAGGGTAATTCACCCCTCCACTTT.

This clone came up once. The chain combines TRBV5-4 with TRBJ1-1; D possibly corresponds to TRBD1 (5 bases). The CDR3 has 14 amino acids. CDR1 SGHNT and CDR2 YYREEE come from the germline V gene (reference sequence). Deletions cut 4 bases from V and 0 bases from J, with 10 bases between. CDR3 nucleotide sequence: TGTGCCAGCAGCGAAGGGGAGGTGAACACTGAAGCTTTCTTT. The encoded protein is CASSEGEVNTEAFF.

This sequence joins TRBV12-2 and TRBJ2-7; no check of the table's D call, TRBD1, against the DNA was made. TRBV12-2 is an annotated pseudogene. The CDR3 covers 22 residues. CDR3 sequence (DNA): TGTGCAAGTCGCTTAGACTCTTCACCGGGACAGGGGTTTACCCCAAAAGCCTACGAGCAGTACTTC. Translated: CASRLDSSPGQGFTPKAYEQYF.

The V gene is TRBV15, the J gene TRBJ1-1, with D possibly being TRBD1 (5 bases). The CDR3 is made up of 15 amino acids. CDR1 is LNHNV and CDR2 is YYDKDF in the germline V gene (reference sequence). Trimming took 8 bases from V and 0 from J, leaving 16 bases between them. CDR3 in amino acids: CATQTNSTVNTEAFF. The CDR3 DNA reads TGTGCCACCCAAACAAATTCGACAGTGAACACTGAAGCTTTCTTT.

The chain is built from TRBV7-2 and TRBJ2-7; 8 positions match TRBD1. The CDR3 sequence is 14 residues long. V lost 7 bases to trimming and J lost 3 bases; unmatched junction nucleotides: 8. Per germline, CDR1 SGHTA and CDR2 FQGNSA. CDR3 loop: CASTPTDRDYEQYF. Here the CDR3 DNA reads TGTGCCAGCACCCCGACGGACAGGGACTACGAGCAGTACTTC.